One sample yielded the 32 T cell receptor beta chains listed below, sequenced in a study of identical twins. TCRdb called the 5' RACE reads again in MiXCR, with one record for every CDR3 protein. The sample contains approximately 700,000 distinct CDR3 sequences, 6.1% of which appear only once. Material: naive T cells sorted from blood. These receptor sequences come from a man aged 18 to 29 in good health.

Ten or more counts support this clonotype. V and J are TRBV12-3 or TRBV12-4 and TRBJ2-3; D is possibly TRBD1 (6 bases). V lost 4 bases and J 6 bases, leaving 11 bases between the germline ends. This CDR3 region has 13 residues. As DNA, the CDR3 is TGTGCCAGCAGTTCCAGGGGAGAGGATACGCAGTATTTT. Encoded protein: CASSSRGEDTQYF.

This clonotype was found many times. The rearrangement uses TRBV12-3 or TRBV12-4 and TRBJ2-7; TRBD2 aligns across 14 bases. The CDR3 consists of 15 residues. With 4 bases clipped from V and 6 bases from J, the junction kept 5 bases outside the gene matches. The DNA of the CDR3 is TGTGCCAGCAGTTGGGGGACTAGCGGGAGCCCCGAGCAGTACTTC. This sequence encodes CASSWGTSGSPEQYF.

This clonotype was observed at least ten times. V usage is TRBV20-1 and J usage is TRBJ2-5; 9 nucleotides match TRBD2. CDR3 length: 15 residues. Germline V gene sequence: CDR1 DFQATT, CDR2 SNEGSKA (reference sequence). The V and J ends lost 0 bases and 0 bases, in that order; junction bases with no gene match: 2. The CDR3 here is CSARDVAGDQETQYF. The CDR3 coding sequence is TGCAGTGCTAGAGATGTAGCGGGAGACCAAGAGACCCAGTACTTC.

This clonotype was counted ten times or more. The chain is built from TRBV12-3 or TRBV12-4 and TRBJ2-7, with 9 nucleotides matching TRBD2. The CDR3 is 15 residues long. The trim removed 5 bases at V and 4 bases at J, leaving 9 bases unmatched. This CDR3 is CASSLGLSGSYEQYF. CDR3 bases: TGTGCCAGCAGTCTGGGACTTAGCGGGAGTTACGAGCAGTACTTC.

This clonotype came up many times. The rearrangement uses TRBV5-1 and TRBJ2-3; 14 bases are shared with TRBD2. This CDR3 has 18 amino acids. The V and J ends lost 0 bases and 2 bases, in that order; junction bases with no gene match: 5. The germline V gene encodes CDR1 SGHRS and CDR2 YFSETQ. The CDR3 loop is CASSLAGTSGSLTDTQYF. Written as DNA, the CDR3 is TGCGCCAGCAGCTTGGCCGGGACTAGCGGGAGTCTCACAGATACGCAGTATTTT.

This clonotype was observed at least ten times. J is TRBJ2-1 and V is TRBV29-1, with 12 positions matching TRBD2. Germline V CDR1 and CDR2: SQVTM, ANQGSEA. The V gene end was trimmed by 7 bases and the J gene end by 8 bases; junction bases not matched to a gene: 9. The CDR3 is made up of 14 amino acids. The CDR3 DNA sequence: TGCAGCGGACGAACTAGCGGGAGGTTGTATGAGCAGTTCTTC. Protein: CSGRTSGRLYEQFF.

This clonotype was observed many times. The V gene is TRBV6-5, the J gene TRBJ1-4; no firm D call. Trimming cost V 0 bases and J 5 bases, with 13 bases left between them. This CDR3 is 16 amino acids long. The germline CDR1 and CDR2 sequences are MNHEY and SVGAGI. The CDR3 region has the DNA TGTGCCAGCAGTTACTCGATCGGCCAGAAAAATGAAAAACTGTTTTTT. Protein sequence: CASSYSIGQKNEKLFF.

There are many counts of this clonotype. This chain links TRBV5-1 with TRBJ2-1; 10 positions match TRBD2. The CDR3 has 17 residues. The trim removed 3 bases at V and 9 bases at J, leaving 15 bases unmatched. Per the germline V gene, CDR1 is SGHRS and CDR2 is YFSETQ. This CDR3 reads CASSWPSGRGDMGEQFF. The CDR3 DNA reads TGCGCCAGCAGCTGGCCTAGCGGGAGAGGTGATATGGGTGAGCAGTTCTTC. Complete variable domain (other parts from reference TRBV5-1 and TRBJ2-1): KAGVTQTPRYLIKTRGQQVTLSCSPISGHRSVSWYQQTPGQGLQFLFEYFSETQRNKGNFPGRFSGRQFSNSRSEMNVSTLELGDSALYLCASSWPSGRGDMGEQFFGPGTRLTVL.

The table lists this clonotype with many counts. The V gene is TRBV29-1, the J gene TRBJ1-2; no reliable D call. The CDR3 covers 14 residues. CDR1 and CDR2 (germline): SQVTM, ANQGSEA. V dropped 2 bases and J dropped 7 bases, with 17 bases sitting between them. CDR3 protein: CSVESGRLVGGYTF. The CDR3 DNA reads TGCAGCGTTGAATCCGGGCGACTTGTAGGTGGCTACACCTTC.

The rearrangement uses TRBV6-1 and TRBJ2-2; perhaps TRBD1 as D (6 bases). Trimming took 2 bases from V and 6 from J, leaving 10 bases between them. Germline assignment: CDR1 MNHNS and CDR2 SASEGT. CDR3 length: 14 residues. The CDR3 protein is CASSENRVPGELFF. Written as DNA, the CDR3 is TGTGCCAGCAGTGAAAACAGGGTCCCCGGGGAGCTGTTTTTT.

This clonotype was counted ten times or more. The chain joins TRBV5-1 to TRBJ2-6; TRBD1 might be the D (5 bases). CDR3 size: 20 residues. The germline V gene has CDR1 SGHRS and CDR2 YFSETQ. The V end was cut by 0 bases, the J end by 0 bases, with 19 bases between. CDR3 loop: CASSLVVVGAHSSGANVLTF. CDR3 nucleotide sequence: TGCGCCAGCAGCTTGGTGGTTGTAGGGGCTCATAGCTCTGGGGCCAACGTCCTGACTTTC.

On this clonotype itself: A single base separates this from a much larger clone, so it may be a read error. Here the CDR3 DNA reads TGTGCCAGCAGCAGAAACGACAACTGCGAGCAGTACTTC. Translation gives CASSRNDNCEQYF. This sequence joins TRBV12-3 or TRBV12-4 and TRBJ2-7; D is unresolved. The CDR3 is 13 amino acids. V was pared by 6 bases and J by 6 bases, with 15 bases between.

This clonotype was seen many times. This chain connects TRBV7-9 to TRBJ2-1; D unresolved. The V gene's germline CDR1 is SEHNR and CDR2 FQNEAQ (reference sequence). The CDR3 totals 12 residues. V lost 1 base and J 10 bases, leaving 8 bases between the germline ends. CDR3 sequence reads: CASSLVGQEQFF. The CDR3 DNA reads TGTGCCAGCAGCTTAGTAGGCCAGGAGCAGTTCTTC.

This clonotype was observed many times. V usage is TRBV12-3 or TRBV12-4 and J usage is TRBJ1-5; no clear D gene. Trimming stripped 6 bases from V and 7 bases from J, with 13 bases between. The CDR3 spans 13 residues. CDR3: CASSPDPGQPQHF. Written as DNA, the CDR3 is TGTGCCAGCAGCCCCGACCCGGGACAGCCCCAGCATTTT.

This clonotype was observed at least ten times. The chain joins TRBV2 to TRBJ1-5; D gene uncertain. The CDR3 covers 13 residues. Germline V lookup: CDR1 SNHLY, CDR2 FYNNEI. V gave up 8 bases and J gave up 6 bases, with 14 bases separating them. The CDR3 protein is CASVSRWGQPQHF. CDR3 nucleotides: TGTGCCAGCGTTTCCAGGTGGGGTCAGCCCCAGCATTTT.

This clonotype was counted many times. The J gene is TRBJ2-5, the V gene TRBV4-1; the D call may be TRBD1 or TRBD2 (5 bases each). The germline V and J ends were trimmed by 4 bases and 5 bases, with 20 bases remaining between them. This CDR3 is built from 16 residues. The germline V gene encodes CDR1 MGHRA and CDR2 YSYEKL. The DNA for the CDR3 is TGCGCCAGCAGCCGACTTGGGACCCCCGGGCGGGAGACCCAGTACTTC. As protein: CASSRLGTPGRETQYF.

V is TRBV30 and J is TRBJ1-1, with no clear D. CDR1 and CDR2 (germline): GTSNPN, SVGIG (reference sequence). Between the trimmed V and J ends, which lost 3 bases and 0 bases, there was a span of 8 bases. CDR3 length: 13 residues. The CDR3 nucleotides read TGTGCCTGGAGCGGGATCGTGAACACTGAAGCTTTCTTT. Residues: CAWSGIVNTEAFF.

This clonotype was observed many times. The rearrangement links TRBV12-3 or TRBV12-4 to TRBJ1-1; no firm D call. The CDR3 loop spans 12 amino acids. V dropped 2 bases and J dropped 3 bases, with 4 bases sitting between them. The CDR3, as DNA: TGTGCCAGCAGTTTATACGACACTGAAGCTTTCTTT. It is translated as CASSLYDTEAFF.

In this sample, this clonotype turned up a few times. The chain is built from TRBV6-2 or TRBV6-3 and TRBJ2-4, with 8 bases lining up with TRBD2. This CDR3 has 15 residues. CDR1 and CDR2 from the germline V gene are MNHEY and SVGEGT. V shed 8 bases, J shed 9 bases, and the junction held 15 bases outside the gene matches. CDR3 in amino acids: CASETKGLDARIQYF. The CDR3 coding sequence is TGTGCCAGCGAAACAAAGGGACTAGATGCGCGCATTCAGTACTTC.

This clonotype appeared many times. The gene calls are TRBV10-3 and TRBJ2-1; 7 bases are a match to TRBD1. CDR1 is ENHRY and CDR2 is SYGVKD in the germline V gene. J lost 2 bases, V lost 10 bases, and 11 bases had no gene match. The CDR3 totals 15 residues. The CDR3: CATQMGQITYNEQFF. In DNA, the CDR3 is TGTGCCACCCAAATGGGACAGATAACCTACAATGAGCAGTTCTTC.

The CDR3: CASSSRARGGREQYV. CDR3 sequence (DNA): TGTGCCAGCAGCTCAAGGGCGAGGGGAGGGAGGGAGCAGTACGTC. The rearrangement uses TRBV11-2 and TRBJ2-7, with TRBD2 matching over 7 bases. This CDR3 contains 15 residues. From germline, CDR1 is SGHAT and CDR2 FQNNGV. V was clipped by 4 bases and J by 7 bases; unmatched bases: 13.

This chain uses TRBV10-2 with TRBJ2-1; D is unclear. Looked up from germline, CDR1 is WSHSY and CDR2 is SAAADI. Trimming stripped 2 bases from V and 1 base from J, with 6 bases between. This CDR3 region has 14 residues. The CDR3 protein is CASSEVWSYNEQFF. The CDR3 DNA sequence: TGCGCCAGCAGTGAGGTCTGGTCCTACAATGAGCAGTTCTTC.

For the CDR3, the DNA is TGTGCCAGCAGCGCACGGACTAGCGGGAGGGCTAGAGATACGCAGTATTTT. This codes for CASSARTSGRARDTQYF. The chain employs TRBV7-2 and TRBJ2-3, with 15 positions matching TRBD2. The germline V gene has CDR1 SGHTA and CDR2 FQGNSA. The CDR3 has 17 amino acids. V shed 5 bases and J 5 bases; nucleotides not matched to a gene: 8.

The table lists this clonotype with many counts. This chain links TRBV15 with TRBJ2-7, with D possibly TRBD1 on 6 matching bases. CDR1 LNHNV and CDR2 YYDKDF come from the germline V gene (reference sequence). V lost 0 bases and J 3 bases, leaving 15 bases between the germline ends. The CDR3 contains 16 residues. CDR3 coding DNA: TGTGCCACCAGCAGAGATCAGGGGCAGAGCTTCTACGAGCAGTACTTC. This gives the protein CATSRDQGQSFYEQYF.

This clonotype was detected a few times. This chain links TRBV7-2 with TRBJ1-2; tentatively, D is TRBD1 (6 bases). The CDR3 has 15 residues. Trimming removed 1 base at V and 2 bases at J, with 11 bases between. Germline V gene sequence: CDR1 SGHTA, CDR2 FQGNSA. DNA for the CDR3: TGTGCCAGCAGCTTAGGTTGGGGGCTGAACTATGGCTACACCTTC. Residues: CASSLGWGLNYGYTF.

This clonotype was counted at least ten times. The CDR3 DNA sequence: TGTGCCAGCAGTTTATGCGGAACTAGCGGGAGGGTGTGCGAGCAGTACTTC. As protein: CASSLCGTSGRVCEQYF. The chain links TRBV28 to TRBJ2-7; 13 positions agree with TRBD2. Germline V gene sequence: CDR1 MDHEN, CDR2 SYDVKM. V shed 0 bases and J 6 bases; nucleotides not matched to a gene: 8. The CDR3 has 17 amino acids.

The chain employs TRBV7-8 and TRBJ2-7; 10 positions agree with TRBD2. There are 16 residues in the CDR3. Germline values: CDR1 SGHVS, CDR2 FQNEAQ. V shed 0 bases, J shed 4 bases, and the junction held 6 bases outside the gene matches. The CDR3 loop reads CASSLAATSGRYEQYF. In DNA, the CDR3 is TGTGCCAGCAGCTTAGCTGCGACTAGCGGGCGATACGAGCAGTACTTC. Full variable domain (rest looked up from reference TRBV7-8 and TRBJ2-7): GAGVSQSPRYKVAKRGQDVALRCDPISGHVSLFWYQQALGQGPEFLTYFQNEAQLDKSGLPSDRFFAERPEGSVSTLKIQRTQQEDSAVYLCASSLAATSGRYEQYFGPGTRLTVT.

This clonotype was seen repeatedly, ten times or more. The CDR3 reads CSARLPGMNTEAFF. The CDR3 DNA is TGCAGTGCTAGACTTCCAGGGATGAACACTGAAGCTTTCTTT. The chain is built from TRBV20-1 and TRBJ1-1; the D gene is possibly TRBD1 (5 bases). The V and J ends lost 2 bases and 0 bases respectively, with 10 bases between them. The CDR3 contains 14 residues. The germline V gene has CDR1 DFQATT and CDR2 SNEGSKA (reference sequence).

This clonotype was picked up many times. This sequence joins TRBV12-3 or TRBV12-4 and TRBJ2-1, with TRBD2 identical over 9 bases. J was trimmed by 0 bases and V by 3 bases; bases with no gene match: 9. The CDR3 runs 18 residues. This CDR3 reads CASSFLAGFTSSYNEQFF. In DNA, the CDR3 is TGTGCCAGCAGTTTTCTAGCGGGATTTACGAGCTCCTACAATGAGCAGTTCTTC.

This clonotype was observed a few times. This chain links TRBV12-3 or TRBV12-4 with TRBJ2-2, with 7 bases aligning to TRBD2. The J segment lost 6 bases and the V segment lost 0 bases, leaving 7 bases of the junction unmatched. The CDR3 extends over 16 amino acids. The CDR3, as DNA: TGTGCCAGCAGTTTAGCGGGAGGGTTCGGGGCCGGGGAGCTGTTTTTT. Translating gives CASSLAGGFGAGELFF.

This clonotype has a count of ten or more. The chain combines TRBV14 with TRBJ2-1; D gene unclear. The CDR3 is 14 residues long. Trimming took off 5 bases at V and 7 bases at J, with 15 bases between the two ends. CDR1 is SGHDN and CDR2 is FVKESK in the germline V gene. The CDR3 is CASSDILSPNEQFF. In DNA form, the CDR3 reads TGTGCCAGCAGCGACATTCTAAGCCCTAATGAGCAGTTCTTC.

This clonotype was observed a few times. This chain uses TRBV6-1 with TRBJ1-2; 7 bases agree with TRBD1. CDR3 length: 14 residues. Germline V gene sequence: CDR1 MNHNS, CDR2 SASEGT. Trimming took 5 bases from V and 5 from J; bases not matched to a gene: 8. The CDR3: CASSLGQTSYGYTF. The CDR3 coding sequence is TGTGCCAGCAGTCTGGGACAGACTTCTTATGGCTACACCTTC.